This T cell receptor beta chain was sequenced during a study of T cell repertoires in cytomegalovirus infection. Study as a whole: CMV infection and matching HLA type were both indicated by public TCR beta signatures. Study results and caveats: Summed public TCR beta family frequency identified CMV carriers bearing the relevant HLA.

This clonotype appeared many times. Its antigen is undetermined. The germline gives CDR1 SGHTA, CDR2 FQGNSA. There are 11 residues in the CDR3. The V gene lost 5 bases and the J gene lost 10 bases, with 11 bases spanning the gap. One entry per CDR3 protein, called by TCRdb with MiXCR from the reads. The sample carries fewer than 300,000 distinct CDR3 sequences, 25% recorded once. The sequence was collected from a human donor in good health (CMV status not recorded). Some clones in this sample may be carry-over from other donors' samples. This chain links TRBV7-2 with TRBJ1-2; unclear D gene. The sequencing sample was made of PBMCs. The CDR3 loop is CASSPGRTYTF. As DNA, the CDR3 is TGTGCCAGCAGCCCCGGACGCACCTACACCTTC. Full variable domain (rest looked up from reference TRBV7-2 and TRBJ1-2): GAGVSQSPSNKVTEKGKDVELRCDPISGHTALYWYRQSLGQGLEFLIYFQGNSAPDKSGLPSDRFSAERTGGSVSTLTIQRTQQEDSAVYLCASSPGRTYTFGSGTRLTVV.